This TCR beta chain derives from a study of patients and donors after allogeneic stem cell transplantation. Germline loops: CDR1 SGHRS, CDR2 YFSETQ. The CDR3 totals 12 residues. V was cut by 6 bases and J by 0 bases, with 3 bases left in between. MiXCR was run by TCRdb on the RT-PCR reads, yielding one entry per CDR3 protein. The repertoire holds 410,000 or so distinct CDR3 sequences, with 16% as singletons. The receptor's source is a human donor who was either an allogeneic HSCT recipient or a stem cell or donor lymphocyte infusion donor (not recorded which). It is not recorded whose cells these are; they may come from a transplant donor. The J gene is TRBJ2-2, the V gene TRBV5-1; D gene unclear. The source material was blood, either unsorted or a sorted T cell fraction (not recorded which). CDR3 loop: CASKTNTGELFF. CDR3 coding DNA: TGCGCCAGCAAGACGAACACCGGGGAGCTGTTTTTT.